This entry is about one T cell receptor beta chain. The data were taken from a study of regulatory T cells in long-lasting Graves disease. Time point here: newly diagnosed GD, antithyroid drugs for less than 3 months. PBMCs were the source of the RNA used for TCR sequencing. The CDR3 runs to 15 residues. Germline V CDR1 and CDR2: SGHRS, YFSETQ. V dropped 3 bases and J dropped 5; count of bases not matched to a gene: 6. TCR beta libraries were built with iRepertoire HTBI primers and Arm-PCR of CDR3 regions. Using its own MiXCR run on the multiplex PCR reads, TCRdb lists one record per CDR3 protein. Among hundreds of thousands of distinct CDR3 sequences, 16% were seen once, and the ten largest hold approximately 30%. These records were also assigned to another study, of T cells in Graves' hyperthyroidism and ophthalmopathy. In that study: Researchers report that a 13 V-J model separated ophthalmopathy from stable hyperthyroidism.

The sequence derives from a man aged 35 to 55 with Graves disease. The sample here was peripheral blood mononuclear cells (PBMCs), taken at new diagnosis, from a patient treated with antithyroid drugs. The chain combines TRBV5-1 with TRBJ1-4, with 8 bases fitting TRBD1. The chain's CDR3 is CASSYGTGLNEKLFF. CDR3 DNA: TGCGCCAGCAGCTATGGGACAGGATTAAATGAAAAACTGTTTTTT.